Sequencing of this T cell receptor beta chain was carried out in a study of cytomegalovirus exposure and HLA in healthy donors. About the study: Clustering assigned 70% to 90% of the approximately 430 genotyped donors to the Caucasian-associated ancestry cluster. Study observations and caveats: Exclusion applied to some V segments, including TRBV6-2 and TRBV6-3, as they were indistinguishable. For most TCR beta V segments, an earlier analysis put the productive rate at about 87% or about 30% of the time.

Amplification used 60 Vbeta primers and 13 Jbeta primers. The method was immunoSEQ multiplex PCR; TCRdb's version includes in-frame clones alone and lacks a portion of them. Its table records 150,000 or so clones. The V gene's germline CDR1 is MNHEY and CDR2 SVGAGI. The length of the CDR3 is 12 residues. With 9 bases clipped from V and 3 bases from J, the junction kept 5 bases outside the gene matches. On this clone: What it binds is not known.

The clonotype was recovered from a woman in her fifties or sixties in good health and CMV-seronegative. The rearrangement joins TRBV6-5 to TRBJ2-7; 7 nucleotides agree with TRBD2. Source material: PBMCs. This chain's CDR3 is CASRGGSYEQYF. The CDR3 DNA reads as TGTGCCAGTCGAGGCGGGAGCTACGAGCAGTACTTC.